These 22 T cell receptor beta chains came from one sample sequenced in a study of T cell repertoires in cytomegalovirus infection. TCRdb re-derived calls from the reads in MiXCR, one entry per CDR3 protein. The sample includes 600,000 to 700,000 distinct CDR3 sequences, around 30% seen only once; the top ten take 18%. The antigens these receptors bind are not known. Sequenced material: cultured PBMCs, taken from culture after CMV antigen stimulation. All receptors come from a human donor in good health (CMV status not recorded). Some clones in this sample may be carry-over from other donors' samples.

The chain recombines TRBV6-5 with TRBJ1-1; 8 nucleotides line up with TRBD1. The V segment lost 5 bases and the J segment 6 bases; nucleotides outside the gene matches: 11. The V gene's germline CDR1 is MNHEY and CDR2 SVGAGI. The CDR3 spans 15 residues. CDR3: CASSTLTGVISEAFF. DNA for the CDR3: TGTGCCAGCAGTACGCTGACAGGGGTTATCTCTGAAGCTTTCTTT.

The J gene is TRBJ2-5, the V gene TRBV12-3 or TRBV12-4; TRBD2 agrees at 7 bases. The CDR3 is 16 residues long. The ends lost 5 bases at V and 2 bases at J; junction bases unmatched: 11. In DNA, the CDR3 is TGTGCCAGCAGTCAAAACGGACTAGGGGCACAAGAGACCCAGTACTTC. This encodes CASSQNGLGAQETQYF.

Only a few counts were recorded for this clonotype. This chain uses TRBV7-9 with TRBJ2-5; 9 positions match TRBD2. The CDR3 is 16 amino acids. V dropped 4 bases and J dropped 5; count of bases not matched to a gene: 11. Germline V gene sequence: CDR1 SEHNR, CDR2 FQNEAQ (reference sequence). CDR3 in amino acids: CASSWENSGSGETQYF. Written as DNA, the CDR3 is TGTGCCAGCAGCTGGGAGAATAGCGGGAGCGGTGAGACCCAGTACTTC.

This sequence joins TRBV28 and TRBJ2-3; tentatively, D is TRBD1 or TRBD2 (5 bases each). This CDR3 has 13 amino acids. The germline gives CDR1 MDHEN, CDR2 SYDVKM. Between the trimmed V and J ends, which lost 8 bases and 4 bases, there was a span of 13 bases. The CDR3 nucleotides are TGTGCCAGCGGATACCGGGACCCAGATACGCAGTATTTT. As protein: CASGYRDPDTQYF.

The rearrangement uses TRBV7-6 and TRBJ2-2; a possible D gene is TRBD1 (6 bases). CDR1 is SGHVS and CDR2 is FNYEAQ in the germline V gene. The V and J ends lost 4 bases and 1 base respectively, with 10 bases between them. This CDR3 has 15 residues. The DNA for the CDR3 is TGTGCCAGCAGCTCCTTAGGGGGGAACACCGGGGAGCTGTTTTTT. Amino acid sequence: CASSSLGGNTGELFF. The full variable domain, its missing parts supplied by reference TRBV7-6 and TRBJ2-2, is GAGVSQSPRYKVTKRGQDVALRCDPISGHVSLYWYRQALGQGPEFLTYFNYEAQQDKSGLPNDRFSAERPEGSISTLTIQRTEQRDSAMYRCASSSLGGNTGELFFGEGSRLTVL.

The chain has TRBV6-2 or TRBV6-3 and TRBJ2-5; D is perhaps TRBD1 or TRBD2 (5 bases each). CDR1 is MNHEY and CDR2 is SVGEGT in the germline V gene. Between the trimmed V and J ends, which lost 5 bases and 7 bases, there was a span of 11 bases. The CDR3 is made up of 12 amino acids. CDR3 bases: TGTGCCAGCAGTGAGGGGTTCGGGACCCAGTACTTC. It is translated as CASSEGFGTQYF.

There are a few counts of this clonotype. The V call is TRBV11-2, the J call TRBJ2-7, with a possible D match to TRBD2 (6 bases). V was pared by 5 bases and J by 2 bases, with 16 bases between. The length of the CDR3 is 15 residues. CDR1 is SGHAT, CDR2 FQNNGV, per germline. CDR3 in DNA: TGTGCCAGCAGCGTCCGGGACTCTCATCCCTACGAGCAGTACTTC. Protein: CASSVRDSHPYEQYF. Drawing the rest from reference TRBV11-2 and TRBJ2-7, the complete variable domain is EAGVAQSPRYKIIEKRQSVAFWCNPISGHATLYWYQQILGQGPKLLIQFQNNGVVDDSQLPKDRFSAERLKGVDSTLKIQPAKLEDSAVYLCASSVRDSHPYEQYFGPGTRLTVT.

This sequence joins TRBV6-1 and TRBJ1-5, with TRBD1 as a possible D gene (5 bases). This CDR3 spans 16 amino acids. The germline V gene encodes CDR1 MNHNS and CDR2 SASEGT. V lost 2 bases, J lost 3 bases, and 14 bases lay in between. CDR3 nucleotides: TGTGCCAGCAGTGAATCCCAGGCAGGGAACAATCAGCCCCAGCATTTT. This encodes CASSESQAGNNQPQHF.

The V call is TRBV20-1, the J call TRBJ1-2; the D is unclear. CDR3 length equals 13 residues. Germline V gene data show CDR1 as DFQATT and CDR2 as SNEGSKA (reference sequence). With 3 bases removed from V and 0 bases from J, the gap between germline ends came to 8 bases. In DNA, the CDR3 is TGCAGTGCTAGTGGCAGAGCTAACTATGGCTACACCTTC. Translated, it gives CSASGRANYGYTF.

This chain links TRBV6-1 with TRBJ2-1; perhaps TRBD1 as D (6 bases). Germline V gene sequence: CDR1 MNHNS, CDR2 SASEGT. The CDR3 covers 12 residues. V lost 7 bases and J lost 6, with 10 bases in between. CDR3 residues: CASKGEGNEQFF. In nucleotides, the CDR3 is TGTGCCAGCAAGGGGGAAGGCAATGAGCAGTTCTTC.

The CDR3 coding sequence is TGTGCCAGCAGTTTCATCCGGGACAGGGCCACCTACGAGCAGTACTTC. Protein: CASSFIRDRATYEQYF. This sequence joins TRBV28 and TRBJ2-7, with 9 bases aligning to TRBD1. In germline, CDR1 is MDHEN, CDR2 SYDVKM. V shed 3 bases and J 2 bases; nucleotides not matched to a gene: 8. The CDR3 totals 16 residues.

The genes are TRBV6-6 and TRBJ2-1; D may be TRBD1 or TRBD2 (5 bases each). CDR3 length: 14 amino acids. CDR1 and CDR2 (germline): MNHNY, SVGAGI (reference sequence). V was cut by 2 bases and J by 6 bases, with 11 bases left in between. The CDR3 bases are TGTGCCAGCAGTTACCCGGGACCCGCCAATGAGCAGTTCTTC. It specifies CASSYPGPANEQFF.

The gene calls are TRBV29-1 and TRBJ1-2, with 7 positions matching TRBD1. This CDR3 comprises 14 residues. After removal of 4 bases from V and 5 bases from J, the junction contained 10 bases not matched to a gene. Germline CDR1 SQVTM, CDR2 ANQGSEA. CDR3 protein: CSVVETGSLYGYTF. The CDR3 DNA reads TGCAGCGTTGTGGAGACAGGGTCCCTTTATGGCTACACCTTC.

The CDR3 sequence is CAGAPGLVGFTDTQYF. CDR3 coding DNA: TGTGCCGGCGCCCCGGGACTAGTGGGATTCACAGATACGCAGTATTTT. The V call is TRBV2, the J call TRBJ2-3; 8 bases fit TRBD2. Trimming at V came to 11 bases and at J to 2 bases, leaving 15 bases not matched to a gene. The CDR3 runs 16 residues. CDR1 SNHLY and CDR2 FYNNEI come from the germline V gene.

This chain links TRBV29-1 with TRBJ2-3, with TRBD2 matching over 8 bases. CDR1 SQVTM and CDR2 ANQGSEA come from the germline V gene. Unmatched junction bases numbered 10, after V lost 7 bases and J lost 1 base. CDR3 length: 15 residues. CDR3 sequence (DNA): TGCAGCGCTCATCCTCCGGGGGGGCGCACAGATACGCAGTATTTT. It yields the protein CSAHPPGGRTDTQYF.

The V and J genes are TRBV19 and TRBJ1-5; D gene unclear. The V and J ends lost 7 bases and 1 base respectively, with 8 bases between them. Germline CDR1 and CDR2: LNHDA and SQIVND (reference sequence). This CDR3 is built from 13 residues. CDR3 coding DNA: TGTGCCAGTACGGAATGGAGCAATCAGCCCCAGCATTTT. This gives the protein CASTEWSNQPQHF.

The chain uses TRBV5-4 and TRBJ2-1, with 7 bases aligning to TRBD2. Germline V gives CDR1 SGHNT, CDR2 YYREEE (reference sequence). The CDR3 sequence is 12 residues long. With V trimmed by 1 base and J by 16 bases, 8 bases remained unmatched. CDR3: CASSLKAGVHFF. CDR3 in DNA: TGTGCCAGCAGCTTGAAGGCGGGGGTGCATTTCTTC.

V is TRBV7-7 and J is TRBJ2-2; unclear D gene. Germline CDR1 is SSHAT and CDR2 is FNYEAQ (reference sequence). CDR3 size: 13 residues. V dropped 3 bases and J dropped 8 bases, with 10 bases sitting between them. CDR3 sequence reads: CASSLRFSGELFF. CDR3 DNA: TGTGCCAGCAGCTTGCGGTTTTCAGGGGAGCTGTTTTTT.

The chain carries TRBV7-1 and TRBJ1-6, with 8 positions matching TRBD1. TRBV7-1 counts as an open reading frame of uncertain function. The V and J ends lost 3 bases and 10 bases, in that order; junction bases with no gene match: 5. The CDR3 totals 14 residues. The CDR3 is CASSSTGGRSPLHF. The CDR3 nucleotides read TGTGCCAGCAGCTCTACAGGGGGGAGATCACCCCTCCACTTT.

This sequence joins TRBV7-2 and TRBJ2-1; D may be TRBD2 (5 bases). CDR1 is SGHTA, CDR2 FQGNSA, per germline. V gave up 6 bases and J gave up 12 bases, with 12 bases separating them. The CDR3 runs 11 residues. CDR3 sequence reads: CASRRVDRQFF. Written as DNA, the CDR3 is TGTGCCAGCAGGCGGGTAGATCGGCAGTTCTTC.

The rearrangement uses TRBV7-6 and TRBJ2-1; 10 bases match TRBD2. The V gene's germline CDR1 is SGHVS and CDR2 FNYEAQ. V gave up 1 base and J gave up 7 bases; unmatched junction bases: 7. This CDR3 contains 16 residues. CDR3 in DNA: TGTGCCAGCAGCTTAGGCCAAGCGGGGGGGCGGAATGAGCAGTTCTTC. Protein sequence: CASSLGQAGGRNEQFF.

This sequence joins TRBV4-1 and TRBJ1-6; TRBD1 might be the D (6 bases). From germline, CDR1 is MGHRA and CDR2 YSYEKL. Trimming removed 7 bases from V and 0 bases from J, with 22 bases in between. This CDR3 is 19 amino acids long. CDR3 residues: CASNSPKPGASSYNSPLHF. CDR3 nucleotides: TGCGCCAGCAACTCGCCGAAGCCAGGGGCCAGCTCCTATAATTCACCCCTCCACTTT.